These 23 T cell receptor beta chains originate from one sample sequenced in a study of multiple sclerosis patients with progressive multifocal leukoencephalopathy. Stated time point: before natalizumab initiation. Profiling relied on immunoSEQ multiplex PCR, and the TCRdb table lists in-frame clones only, not all of them. The table lists 25,000 to 30,000 clones, roughly 91% of them singletons, with around 0.96% in the top ten. Sample: PBMCs. These TCRs come from a human donor with multiple sclerosis.

The CDR3 spells CASSLRGGTGSWTFF. The CDR3 coding sequence is TGTGCCAGCAGCTTGAGGGGCGGGACAGGGAGTTGGACTTTCTTT. The chain recombines TRBV5-6 with TRBJ1-1; 9 positions agree with TRBD1. V trimming: 1 base; J trimming: 12 bases; junction bases outside the gene matches: 13. The length of the CDR3 is 15 residues. The germline gives CDR1 SGHDT, CDR2 YYEEEE.

V and J are TRBV7-2 and TRBJ2-1; 15 bases are a match to TRBD2. This CDR3 spans 18 amino acids. The V and J ends lost 4 bases and 0 bases, in that order; junction bases with no gene match: 4. Germline V gene lookup returns CDR1 SGHTA and CDR2 FQGNSA. The CDR3 coding sequence is TGTGCCAGCAGCTCAGGACTAGCGGGGGGGAGCTCCTACAATGAGCAGTTCTTC. Translation gives CASSSGLAGGSSYNEQFF.

The chain uses TRBV4-2 and TRBJ2-1; 9 nucleotides align to TRBD2. This CDR3 comprises 17 residues. Per the germline V gene, CDR1 is LGHNA and CDR2 is YNFKEQ. The V gene end was trimmed by 1 base and the J gene end by 9 bases; junction bases not matched to a gene: 13. CDR3 in DNA: TGTGCCAGCAGCCAAGTTGGCCAGCGGGGGGCGCGGGGTGAGCAGTTCTTC. This gives the protein CASSQVGQRGARGEQFF.

V gene TRBV6-5 combines with J gene TRBJ1-1; D ambiguous. V was clipped by 0 bases and J by 11 bases, with 16 bases between them. Germline values: CDR1 MNHEY, CDR2 SVGAGI. CDR3 length: 14 amino acids. CDR3 DNA: TGTGCCAGCAGTTACTCGATAGCTCCCAGCGGGGCTTTCTTT. Protein: CASSYSIAPSGAFF.

The chain uses TRBV6-1 and TRBJ2-7; D remains ambiguous. Looked up from germline, CDR1 is MNHNS and CDR2 is SASEGT. Deletions cut 8 bases from V and 3 bases from J, with 17 bases between. The CDR3 loop spans 14 amino acids. The CDR3 DNA is TGTGCCAGCGTCGAAGAACTTATTATCTACGAGCAGTACTTC. This encodes CASVEELIIYEQYF.

The chain couples TRBV5-1 to TRBJ1-2; the D is unclear. The V end lost 0 bases, the J end lost 2 bases, and 11 bases lay between the germline ends. The V gene's germline CDR1 is SGHRS and CDR2 YFSETQ. This CDR3 has 15 amino acids. The CDR3 nucleotides are TGCGCCAGCAGCTTGGTCCCGGGTTCAAACTATGGCTACACCTTC. Its translation: CASSLVPGSNYGYTF. Together with reference TRBV5-1 and TRBJ1-2, the CDR3 gives the full variable domain: KAGVTQTPRYLIKTRGQQVTLSCSPISGHRSVSWYQQTPGQGLQFLFEYFSETQRNKGNFPGRFSGRQFSNSRSEMNVSTLELGDSALYLCASSLVPGSNYGYTFGSGTRLTVV.

J is TRBJ2-2 and V is TRBV5-1; TRBD1 agrees at 9 bases. CDR3 length equals 15 residues. V was pared by 3 bases and J by 7 bases, with 7 bases of the junction left unmatched. The germline CDR1 and CDR2 sequences are SGHRS and YFSETQ. DNA of the CDR3: TGCGCCAGCAGCTCAACAGGGGGCCGAGACGGGGAGCTGTTTTTT. Protein product: CASSSTGGRDGELFF.

V gene TRBV2 combines with J gene TRBJ2-5, with D uncertain. The CDR3 extends over 14 amino acids. V gave up 3 bases and J gave up 1 base, with 9 bases separating them. Per germline, CDR1 SNHLY and CDR2 FYNNEI. The CDR3 sequence: CASSDRRIQETQYF. CDR3 nucleotide sequence: TGTGCCAGCAGTGATAGACGGATCCAAGAGACCCAGTACTTC.

V is TRBV28 and J is TRBJ2-1, with TRBD2 matching 12 bases. The CDR3 loop spans 15 amino acids. Germline V CDR1 and CDR2: MDHEN, SYDVKM. The ends lost 7 bases at V and 3 bases at J; junction bases unmatched: 4. The CDR3 DNA is TGTGCCAGCATGCTAGCGGGGGGGTTCTACAATGAGCAGTTCTTC. Translation gives CASMLAGGFYNEQFF.

This chain uses TRBV2 with TRBJ2-5; D is possibly TRBD2 (7 bases). The length of the CDR3 is 12 residues. CDR1 SNHLY and CDR2 FYNNEI come from the germline V gene. Trimming took off 10 bases at V and 4 bases at J, with 13 bases between the two ends. CDR3 residues: CATGEGGETQYF. The CDR3, as DNA: TGTGCCACCGGGGAGGGGGGAGAGACCCAGTACTTC.

This clone was observed once. The V gene is TRBV9, the J gene TRBJ1-6; 7 bases agree with TRBD1. Germline V gives CDR1 SGDLS, CDR2 YYNGEE. The V gene end was trimmed by 3 bases and the J gene end by 6 bases; junction bases not matched to a gene: 3. The CDR3 loop spans 14 amino acids. The CDR3 sequence is CASSGGDSNSPLHF. As DNA, the CDR3 is TGTGCCAGCAGCGGAGGGGACAGTAATTCACCCCTCCACTTT.

J is TRBJ2-7 and V is TRBV7-9; D might be TRBD1 or TRBD2, each matching 5 bases. Germline V gene sequence: CDR1 SEHNR, CDR2 FQNEAQ (reference sequence). The CDR3 totals 15 residues. V shed 5 bases and J shed 6 bases, with 20 bases lying between them. CDR3 bases: TGTGCCAGCAGCGTAACCGGGACGGGCCCCACCGAGCAGTACTTC. Translated, it gives CASSVTGTGPTEQYF.

The chain couples TRBV10-2 to TRBJ2-5; D ambiguous. Per the germline V gene, CDR1 is WSHSY and CDR2 is SAAADI. The CDR3 consists of 17 residues. V lost 5 bases and J 2 bases, leaving 21 bases between the germline ends. The CDR3 here is CASSQTRYPGLQETQYF. DNA of the CDR3: TGCGCCAGCAGTCAAACCCGCTATCCGGGCCTACAAGAGACCCAGTACTTC.

This clone was recorded once. V gene TRBV5-4 combines with J gene TRBJ1-2; TRBD1 might be the D (5 bases). Germline-derived CDR1 and CDR2 are SGHNT and YYREEE (reference sequence). The CDR3 is made up of 14 amino acids. Between the trimmed V and J ends, which lost 7 bases and 2 bases, there was a span of 15 bases. CDR3 amino acids: CASASGAGNYGYTF. The DNA for the CDR3 is TGTGCCAGCGCCTCCGGGGCAGGGAACTATGGCTACACCTTC.

The chain recombines TRBV6-5 with TRBJ1-1, with a tentative D call TRBD1 (6 bases). This CDR3 region has 14 residues. Germline V gene sequence: CDR1 MNHEY, CDR2 SVGAGI. Trimming removed 5 bases at V and 9 bases at J, with 19 bases between. CDR3: CASSAPPTGSKAFF. DNA for the CDR3: TGTGCCAGCAGTGCCCCCCCGACAGGCTCAAAAGCTTTCTTT.

The chain uses TRBV7-3 and TRBJ1-1; D is unclear. CDR3 length equals 12 residues. The germline gives CDR1 SGHTA, CDR2 FQGTGA. Deletions cut 5 bases from V and 10 bases from J, with 14 bases between. The CDR3 bases are TGTGCCAGCAGCCCGTTATCGGGGAGAGCTTTCTTT. This sequence encodes CASSPLSGRAFF. The entire variable domain, with the rest obtained from reference TRBV7-3 and TRBJ1-1, is as follows: GAGVSQTPSNKVTEKGKYVELRCDPISGHTALYWYRQSLGQGPEFLIYFQGTGAADDSGLPNDRFFAVRPEGSVSTLKIQRTERGDSAVYLCASSPLSGRAFFGQGTRLTVV.

The chain joins TRBV18 to TRBJ1-1; 7 positions match TRBD1. Looked up from germline, CDR1 is KGHSH and CDR2 is LQKENI. This CDR3 comprises 15 residues. With 3 bases clipped from V and 0 bases from J, the junction kept 4 bases outside the gene matches. In DNA form, the CDR3 reads TGTGCCAGCTCACCCTGGGACAGATTGAACACTGAAGCTTTCTTT. This gives the protein CASSPWDRLNTEAFF.

The gene calls are TRBV13 and TRBJ1-3; the D gene is possibly TRBD1 (5 bases). CDR1 and CDR2 (germline): PRHDT, FYEKMQ (reference sequence). V was shortened by 1 base and J by 0 bases, with 10 bases between the two germline ends. The CDR3 runs 16 residues. The CDR3 loop is CASSLDLGDSGNTIYF. The DNA for the CDR3 is TGTGCCAGCAGCTTAGATTTGGGGGACTCTGGAAACACCATATATTTT.

The CDR3 region is CASSPSAGNQPQHF. The CDR3, as DNA: TGCGCCAGCAGCCCCAGCGCGGGCAATCAGCCCCAGCATTTT. The chain carries TRBV4-1 and TRBJ1-5; no definite D call. This CDR3 has 14 residues. The V end lost 4 bases, the J end lost 2 bases, and 9 bases lay between the germline ends. The germline CDR1 and CDR2 sequences are MGHRA and YSYEKL.

The V call is TRBV18, the J call TRBJ2-2; D unresolved. Germline V CDR1 and CDR2: KGHSH, LQKENI. Trimming left V 2 bases short and J 4 bases short, with 8 bases between. The CDR3 has 14 residues. CDR3 loop: CASSPWRSTGELFF. For the CDR3, the DNA is TGTGCCAGCTCACCATGGCGCAGCACCGGGGAGCTGTTTTTT.

The V call is TRBV15, the J call TRBJ2-5; 11 bases are a match to TRBD1. This CDR3 has 19 residues. V lost 0 bases to trimming and J lost 5 bases; unmatched junction nucleotides: 14. The V gene's germline CDR1 is LNHNV and CDR2 YYDKDF (reference sequence). This CDR3 reads CATSRDVGWDRGFSETQYF. In DNA form, the CDR3 reads TGTGCCACCAGCAGAGATGTGGGCTGGGACAGGGGGTTTAGTGAGACCCAGTACTTC.

This clone showed up just once. The genes are TRBV4-3 and TRBJ2-3; D remains unclear. The V end lost 1 base, the J end lost 6 bases, and 8 bases lay between the germline ends. The CDR3 is made up of 13 amino acids. Germline-derived CDR1 and CDR2 are LGHNA and YSLEER. The CDR3: CASSQVLRDTQYF. In DNA form, the CDR3 reads TGCGCCAGCAGCCAAGTTCTGCGGGATACGCAGTATTTT.

The CDR3, as DNA: TGTGCCAGCAGCTTCTTGGGGGGGTCTAACTATGGCTACACCTTC. Translated: CASSFLGGSNYGYTF. The chain carries TRBV4-2 and TRBJ1-2; tentatively, D is TRBD1 (5 bases). The CDR3 loop spans 15 amino acids. V lost 5 bases, J lost 0 bases, and 13 bases lay in between. Germline lookup yields CDR1 LGHNA and CDR2 YNFKEQ.